The 30 T cell receptor beta chains listed next were all sequenced from one sample in a study of cytomegalovirus exposure and HLA in healthy donors (dated by TCRdb to 2017 to 2019). Library method: the immunoSEQ multiplex PCR assay. For the multiplex PCR, a mixture combining 60 forward primers for TCR Vbeta segments and 13 reverse primers for TCR Jbeta segments was used. TCRdb took over this immuneACCESS table, retaining in-frame rearrangements with V and J assigned. Such tables are incomplete; in checked studies, under half of the missing clones stem from an unresolved V gene, and the remainder is unexplained. The table for this sample shows 70,000 to 80,000 clones. The ten largest account for roughly 2.7% of the sample. Specimen: PBMCs. The receptors derive from a man between 35 and 55 years old in good health and CMV-seronegative.

Here the CDR3 reads CASSRTANNEKLFF. CDR3 bases: TGTGCCAGCAGTAGGACAGCGAATAATGAAAAACTGTTTTTT. This chain connects TRBV6-5 to TRBJ1-4; D possibly corresponds to TRBD1 (6 bases). Trimming took 5 bases from V and 4 from J, leaving 11 bases between them. Germline CDR1 MNHEY, CDR2 SVGAGI. The CDR3 spans 14 residues.

CDR3 amino acids: CASSLEGQNYEQYF. The CDR3 DNA is TGCGCCAGCAGCTTGGAGGGACAAAACTACGAGCAGTACTTC. The V gene is TRBV5-1, the J gene TRBJ2-7; D perhaps matches TRBD1 (6 bases). V lost 0 bases and J lost 3, with 10 bases in between. CDR3 length equals 14 residues. Germline lookup yields CDR1 SGHRS and CDR2 YFSETQ.

The chain has TRBV9 and TRBJ1-2; 8 bases match TRBD1. After removal of 2 bases from V and 4 bases from J, the junction contained 10 bases not matched to a gene. The CDR3 loop spans 16 amino acids. Germline CDR1 and CDR2: SGDLS and YYNGEE. CDR3 in DNA: TGTGCCAGCAGCGTCCGTTCGGACAGGGAAAGCTATGGCTACACCTTC. Translating it yields CASSVRSDRESYGYTF. Supplemented by reference TRBV9 and TRBJ1-2, the full variable domain reads DSGVTQTPKHLITATGQRVTLRCSPRSGDLSVYWYQQSLDQGLQFLIQYYNGEERAKGNILERFSAQQFPDLHSELNLSSLELGDSALYFCASSVRSDRESYGYTFGSGTRLTVV.

The J gene is TRBJ2-2, the V gene TRBV7-2; the D gene is possibly TRBD2 (6 bases). V was cut by 2 bases and J by 1 base, with 8 bases left in between. Germline V gene data show CDR1 as SGHTA and CDR2 as FQGNSA. CDR3 size: 15 residues. The CDR3 here is CASSLLGGNTGELFF. The CDR3 DNA reads as TGTGCCAGCAGCTTACTGGGAGGGAACACCGGGGAGCTGTTTTTT. Supplemented by reference TRBV7-2 and TRBJ2-2, the full variable domain reads GAGVSQSPSNKVTEKGKDVELRCDPISGHTALYWYRQSLGQGLEFLIYFQGNSAPDKSGLPSDRFSAERTGGSVSTLTIQRTQQEDSAVYLCASSLLGGNTGELFFGEGSRLTVL.

The chain combines TRBV7-3 with TRBJ2-5; 9 nucleotides match TRBD1. This CDR3 is 18 amino acids long. Germline V gene data show CDR1 as SGHTA and CDR2 as FQGTGA. The V segment lost 5 bases and the J segment 2 bases; nucleotides outside the gene matches: 15. The DNA of the CDR3 is TGTGCCAGCAGCCAAGGGACAGGGACCGGTGGGGGTCAAGAGACCCAGTACTTC. As protein: CASSQGTGTGGGQETQYF.

Concerning this clone itself: Sequence at one end of the junction differs from germline and may be a read error. The same CDR3 arises from other DNA sequences in this sample as well. The chain combines TRBV6-4 with TRBJ2-1; 9 nucleotides line up with TRBD2. CDR1 MRHNA and CDR2 SNTAGT come from the germline V gene. CDR3 size: 15 residues. CDR3 DNA sequence: TGCGCCAGCAGTGACTCGCGGGGGGGCTACAATGAGCAGTTCTTC. Its translation is CASSDSRGGYNEQFF.

The chain joins TRBV5-8 to TRBJ2-7; D gene uncertain. Germline values: CDR1 SGHTS, CDR2 YDEGEE. The CDR3 spans 15 residues. Trimming cost V 0 bases and J 0 bases, with 10 bases left between them. This CDR3 reads CASSLAETSSYEQYF. The CDR3 nucleotides read TGTGCCAGCAGCTTGGCTGAGACATCCTCCTACGAGCAGTACTTC.

The chain joins TRBV7-6 to TRBJ2-3; TRBD1 might be the D (5 bases). Germline V CDR1 and CDR2: SGHVS, FNYEAQ. Trimming stripped 2 bases from V and 5 bases from J, with 14 bases between. CDR3 length: 15 residues. CDR3 sequence: CASSLYGQGRDTQYF. CDR3 nucleotides: TGTGCCAGCAGCTTATATGGGCAGGGTAGAGATACGCAGTATTTT.

Judged by frequency, this clone is medium-sized. V and J are TRBV2 and TRBJ1-3; D perhaps matches TRBD1 (5 bases). The CDR3 is 14 amino acids. Germline V CDR1 and CDR2: SNHLY, FYNNEI. V was trimmed by 5 bases and J by 0 bases, leaving 8 bases between them. The CDR3 spells CASSTGISGNTIYF. CDR3 DNA sequence: TGTGCCAGCAGTACAGGCATCTCTGGAAACACCATATATTTT.

This rearrangement joins TRBV6-1 to TRBJ2-7; 10 bases are shared with TRBD1. In germline, CDR1 is MNHNS, CDR2 SASEGT. The CDR3 runs to 15 residues. V was pared by 1 base and J by 5 bases, with 5 bases of the junction left unmatched. CDR3 DNA: TGTGCCAGCAGTGAAGGCGGGACAGGGGTCAACGAGCAGTACTTC. It specifies CASSEGGTGVNEQYF.

J is TRBJ2-5 and V is TRBV5-1, with a tentative D call TRBD2 (6 bases). V dropped 1 base and J dropped 1 base, with 8 bases sitting between them. This CDR3 has 14 residues. Per germline, CDR1 SGHRS and CDR2 YFSETQ. CDR3 in DNA: TGCGCCAGCAGCTTGACTAGCCGCCAAGAGACCCAGTACTTC. Protein product: CASSLTSRQETQYF.

The genes are TRBV7-2 and TRBJ2-5, with D possibly being TRBD2 (6 bases). The CDR3 is made up of 12 amino acids. Germline V gene data show CDR1 as SGHTA and CDR2 as FQGNSA. V lost 3 bases and J 5 bases, leaving 7 bases between the germline ends. Here the CDR3 DNA reads TGTGCCAGCAGCTTTGGGGGGGAGACCCAGTACTTC. This gives the protein CASSFGGETQYF.

The V gene is TRBV28, the J gene TRBJ2-7; 9 nucleotides line up with TRBD1. The V and J ends lost 6 bases and 4 bases, in that order; junction bases with no gene match: 7. Germline V gene data show CDR1 as MDHEN and CDR2 as SYDVKM. This CDR3 contains 14 residues. The CDR3 coding sequence is TGTGCCAGCAGCAACCGGGACAGGGTTTACGAGCAGTACTTC. Amino acids: CASSNRDRVYEQYF.

The chain couples TRBV9 to TRBJ1-1; D possibly corresponds to TRBD1 (5 bases). The V end was cut by 7 bases, the J end by 0 bases, with 13 bases between. The CDR3 spans 14 residues. CDR1 is SGDLS and CDR2 is YYNGEE in the germline V gene. CDR3 protein: CASQPGSVNTEAFF. DNA of the CDR3: TGTGCCAGCCAACCAGGGTCGGTGAACACTGAAGCTTTCTTT. Drawing the rest from reference TRBV9 and TRBJ1-1, the complete variable domain is DSGVTQTPKHLITATGQRVTLRCSPRSGDLSVYWYQQSLDQGLQFLIQYYNGEERAKGNILERFSAQQFPDLHSELNLSSLELGDSALYFCASQPGSVNTEAFFGQGTRLTVV.

The rearrangement uses TRBV6-5 and TRBJ2-3; no reliable D call. This CDR3 has 14 residues. V was pared by 6 bases and J by 0 bases, with 10 bases between. Germline CDR1 is MNHEY and CDR2 is SVGAGI. DNA of the CDR3: TGTGCCAGCAGAGTTATACTTAGCACAGATACGCAGTATTTT. Protein sequence: CASRVILSTDTQYF.

The chain couples TRBV9 to TRBJ1-1, with D uncertain. The CDR3 contains 13 residues. The ends were cut back, 1 base at V and 3 bases at J, with 7 bases in the middle. CDR1 and CDR2 from the germline V gene are SGDLS and YYNGEE. CDR3 in amino acids: CASSVNQDTEAFF. The CDR3 DNA sequence: TGTGCCAGCAGCGTAAATCAGGACACTGAAGCTTTCTTT.

The rearrangement links TRBV20-1 to TRBJ2-1; D possibly corresponds to TRBD2 (6 bases). CDR3 length: 11 residues. V was trimmed by 7 bases and J by 9 bases, leaving 13 bases between them. CDR1 is DFQATT and CDR2 is SNEGSKA in the germline V gene (reference sequence). Written as DNA, the CDR3 is TGCAGTGGACTAGTCTTGGGTGAGCAGTTCTTC. This translates into CSGLVLGEQFF.

The chain links TRBV5-8 to TRBJ2-5; D unclear. Germline CDR1 SGHTS, CDR2 YDEGEE. V was pared by 2 bases and J by 1 base, with 9 bases between. The CDR3 is 14 amino acids. The CDR3 reads CASSLEVLQETQYF. CDR3 nucleotide sequence: TGTGCCAGCAGCTTAGAGGTTCTCCAAGAGACCCAGTACTTC.

The chain links TRBV30 to TRBJ2-5; D is unresolved. Germline assignment: CDR1 GTSNPN and CDR2 SVGIG (reference sequence). V was pared by 4 bases and J by 2 bases, with 5 bases between. This CDR3 is built from 11 residues. This chain's CDR3 is CAWTLQETQYF. CDR3 in DNA: TGTGCCTGGACACTTCAAGAGACCCAGTACTTC.

The genes are TRBV6-5 and TRBJ1-6; D is uncertain. With 7 bases removed from V and 9 bases from J, the gap between germline ends came to 16 bases. The length of the CDR3 is 14 residues. Per germline, CDR1 MNHEY and CDR2 SVGAGI. The chain's CDR3 is CASTKRESISPLHF. The CDR3 nucleotides are TGTGCCAGCACCAAACGGGAGTCGATTTCACCCCTCCACTTT.

The rearrangement joins TRBV5-1 to TRBJ1-4; 9 bases align to TRBD1. From germline, CDR1 is SGHRS and CDR2 YFSETQ. The CDR3 totals 15 residues. Losses at the gene ends were 0 bases for V and 8 bases for J; bases not matched to a gene: 5. CDR3 nucleotide sequence: TGCGCCAGCAGCTTGGTTTGGGACAGGGAGGAAAAACTGTTTTTT. Translating it yields CASSLVWDREEKLFF.

Comments on this clone: The sample carries other DNA sequences with the same CDR3. The rearrangement links TRBV5-1 to TRBJ2-7; 12 nucleotides match TRBD2. The V segment lost 4 bases and the J segment 5 bases; nucleotides outside the gene matches: 10. Germline V gene lookup returns CDR1 SGHRS and CDR2 YFSETQ. The CDR3 contains 16 residues. The CDR3, as DNA: TGCGCCAGCAGCCCGGGGCTAGCGGGGGGGCTCCACGAGCAGTACTTC. Translation: CASSPGLAGGLHEQYF.

The J gene is TRBJ2-2, the V gene TRBV19; 10 positions agree with TRBD2. The V segment lost 4 bases and the J segment 4 bases; nucleotides outside the gene matches: 9. The CDR3 sequence is 17 residues long. Germline V CDR1 and CDR2: LNHDA, SQIVND (reference sequence). The CDR3 DNA sequence: TGTGCCAGTAGTAAGCTATGGAGCGGGGGGGCCACCGGGGAGCTGTTTTTT. Its translation: CASSKLWSGGATGELFF.

CDR3 sequence reads: CASSLVGGAPTYNEQFF. Here the CDR3 DNA reads TGTGCCAGCAGCTTAGTGGGTGGGGCGCCGACCTACAATGAGCAGTTCTTC. This sequence joins TRBV7-2 and TRBJ2-1, with a weak D call TRBD1 (5 bases). Trimming removed 1 base from V and 2 bases from J, with 15 bases in between. The germline V gene has CDR1 SGHTA and CDR2 FQGNSA. The CDR3 covers 17 residues.

V gene TRBV6-5 combines with J gene TRBJ2-5, with a weak D call TRBD1 (6 bases). Judging by the DNA end, TRBJ2-7 fits better; the J call may be wrong. The CDR3 loop spans 14 amino acids. Germline CDR1 and CDR2: MNHEY and SVGAGI. The CDR3 protein is CASSQRQESYEQYF. CDR3 DNA: TGTGCCAGCAGCCAACGACAGGAGTCCTACGAGCAGTACTTC.

J is TRBJ2-4 and V is TRBV6-1; 12 nucleotides line up with TRBD1. The CDR3 is 20 amino acids. V lost 2 bases to trimming and J lost 0 bases; unmatched junction nucleotides: 11. Germline V CDR1 and CDR2: MNHNS, SASEGT. CDR3 sequence: CASSEQPGQGADTAKNIQYF. In DNA, the CDR3 is TGTGCCAGCAGTGAACAGCCGGGACAGGGGGCAGATACAGCCAAAAACATTCAGTACTTC.

To note about this clone: The same CDR3 arises from other DNA sequences in this sample as well. This chain connects TRBV5-1 to TRBJ1-1; D ambiguous. The V and J ends lost 0 bases and 1 base respectively, with 7 bases between them. This CDR3 has 14 residues. Germline V CDR1 and CDR2: SGHRS, YFSETQ. The chain's CDR3 is CASSLAGGNTEAFF. In DNA form, the CDR3 reads TGCGCCAGCAGCTTGGCCGGAGGGAACACTGAAGCTTTCTTT.

J is TRBJ2-1 and V is TRBV2; D may be TRBD1 (5 bases). V lost 6 bases and J lost 0, with 12 bases in between. Germline V gene data show CDR1 as SNHLY and CDR2 as FYNNEI. There are 15 residues in the CDR3. CDR3 nucleotide sequence: TGTGCCAGCAGCGGCCGACAGAGCTCCTACAATGAGCAGTTCTTC. It translates to CASSGRQSSYNEQFF.

Comment on this clone: The sample has other DNA sequences that encode this CDR3 too. The V call is TRBV6-4, the J call TRBJ1-1; no clear D gene. The V end lost 6 bases, the J end lost 1 base, and 12 bases lay between the germline ends. CDR3 length: 14 amino acids. CDR1 and CDR2 from the germline V gene are MRHNA and SNTAGT. The CDR3 loop is CASSDTDKNTEAFF. Written as DNA, the CDR3 is TGTGCCAGCAGCGACACCGACAAGAACACTGAAGCTTTCTTT.

This chain links TRBV5-4 with TRBJ1-1, with D possibly matching TRBD1 (6 bases). Germline loops: CDR1 SGHNT, CDR2 YYREEE (reference sequence). The CDR3 contains 13 residues. V lost 4 bases and J 6 bases, leaving 13 bases between the germline ends. CDR3 in amino acids: CASSPQGSAEAFF. The CDR3 nucleotides are TGTGCCAGCAGCCCACAGGGTTCGGCTGAAGCTTTCTTT. The full variable domain, with the rest looked up from reference TRBV5-4 and TRBJ1-1, is ETGVTQSPTHLIKTRGQQVTLRCSSQSGHNTVSWYQQALGQGPQFIFQYYREEENGRGNFPPRFSGLQFPNYSSELNVNALELDDSALYLCASSPQGSAEAFFGQGTRLTVV.